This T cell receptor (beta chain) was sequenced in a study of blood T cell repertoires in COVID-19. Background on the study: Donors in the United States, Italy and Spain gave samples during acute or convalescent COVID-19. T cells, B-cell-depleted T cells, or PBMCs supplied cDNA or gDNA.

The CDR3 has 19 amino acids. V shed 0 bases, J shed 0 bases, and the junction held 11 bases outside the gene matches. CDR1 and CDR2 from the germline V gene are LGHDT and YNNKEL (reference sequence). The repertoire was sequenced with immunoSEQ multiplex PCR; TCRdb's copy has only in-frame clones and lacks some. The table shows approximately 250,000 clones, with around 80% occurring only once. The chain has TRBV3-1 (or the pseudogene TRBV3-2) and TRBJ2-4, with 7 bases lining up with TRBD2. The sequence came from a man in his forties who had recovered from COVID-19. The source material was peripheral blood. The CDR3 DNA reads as TGTGCCAGCAGCCAAGATCTCTCGCCTAGCGGCATAGCCAAAAACATTCAGTACTTC. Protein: CASSQDLSPSGIAKNIQYF.